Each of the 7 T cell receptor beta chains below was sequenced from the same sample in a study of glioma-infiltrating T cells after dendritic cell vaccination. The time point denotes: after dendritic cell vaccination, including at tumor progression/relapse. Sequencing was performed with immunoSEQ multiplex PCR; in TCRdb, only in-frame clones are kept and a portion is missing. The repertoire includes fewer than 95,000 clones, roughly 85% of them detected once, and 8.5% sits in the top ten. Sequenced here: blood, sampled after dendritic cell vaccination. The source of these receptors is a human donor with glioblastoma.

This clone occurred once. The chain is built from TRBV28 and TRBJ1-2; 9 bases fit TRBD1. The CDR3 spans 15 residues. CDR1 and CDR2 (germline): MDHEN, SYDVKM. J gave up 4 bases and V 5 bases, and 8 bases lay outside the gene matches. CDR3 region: CASSPIDRGSYGYTF. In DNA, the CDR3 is TGTGCCAGCAGTCCTATAGACAGGGGGTCCTATGGCTACACCTTC.

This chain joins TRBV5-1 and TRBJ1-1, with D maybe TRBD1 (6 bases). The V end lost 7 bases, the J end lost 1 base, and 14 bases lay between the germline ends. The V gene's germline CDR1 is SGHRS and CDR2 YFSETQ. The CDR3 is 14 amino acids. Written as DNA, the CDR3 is TGCGCCAGCTTTATAACGACAGGGAACACTGAAGCTTTCTTT. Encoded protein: CASFITTGNTEAFF.

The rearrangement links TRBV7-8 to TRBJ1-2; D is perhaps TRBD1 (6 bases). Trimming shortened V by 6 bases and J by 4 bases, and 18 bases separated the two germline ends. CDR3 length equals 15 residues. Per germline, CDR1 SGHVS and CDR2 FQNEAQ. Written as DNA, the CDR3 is TGTGCCAGCAGATATGAATCAGGGGTTGGCTATGGCTACACCTTC. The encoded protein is CASRYESGVGYGYTF.

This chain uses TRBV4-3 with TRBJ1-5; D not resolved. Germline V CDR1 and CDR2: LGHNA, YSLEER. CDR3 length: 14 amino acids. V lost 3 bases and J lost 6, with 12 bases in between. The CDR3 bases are TGCGCCAGCAGCCAGAGTACAGTGTCTCAGCCCCAGCATTTT. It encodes CASSQSTVSQPQHF.

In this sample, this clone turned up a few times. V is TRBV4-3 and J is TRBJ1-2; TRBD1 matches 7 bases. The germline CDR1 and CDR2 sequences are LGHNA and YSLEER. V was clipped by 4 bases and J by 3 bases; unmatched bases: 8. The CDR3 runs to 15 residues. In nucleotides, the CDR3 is TGCGCCAGCAGCCCCTGGACAGGTGAACACTATGGCTACACCTTC. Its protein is CASSPWTGEHYGYTF.

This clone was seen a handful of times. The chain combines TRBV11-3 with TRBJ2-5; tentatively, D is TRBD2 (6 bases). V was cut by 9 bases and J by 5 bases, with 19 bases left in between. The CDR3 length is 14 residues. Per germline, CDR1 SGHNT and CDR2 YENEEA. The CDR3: CASPHFGRLETQYF. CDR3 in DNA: TGTGCCAGTCCACATTTCGGGAGATTGGAGACCCAGTACTTC.

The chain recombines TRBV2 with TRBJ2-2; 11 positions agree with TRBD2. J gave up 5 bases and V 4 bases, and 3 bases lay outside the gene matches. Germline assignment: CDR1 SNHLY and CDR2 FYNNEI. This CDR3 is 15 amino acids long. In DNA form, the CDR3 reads TGTGCCAGCAGTGGGACTAGCGGGCAGACCGGGGAGCTGTTTTTT. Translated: CASSGTSGQTGELFF. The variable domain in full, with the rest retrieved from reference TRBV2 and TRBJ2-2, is EPEVTQTPSHQVTQMGQEVILRCVPISNHLYFYWYRQILGQKVEFLVSFYNNEISEKSEIFDDQFSVERPDGSNFTLKIRSTKLEDSAMYFCASSGTSGQTGELFFGEGSRLTVL.